This T cell receptor (beta chain) is from a study of regulatory T cells in long-lasting Graves disease. Study as a whole: The study enrolled newly diagnosed Graves' patients on antithyroid drugs under 3 months. Overall study results and limits: Segments TRBV28, TRBJ1-2 and TRBJ2-5 showed preferential usage in persistent disease.

In building TCR beta libraries, iRepertoire HTBI primers were used together with Arm-PCR of CDR3 regions. From the multiplex PCR reads, TCRdb called clonotypes with MiXCR, one entry per CDR3 protein. The table lists around 330,000 distinct CDR3 sequences, 15% to 20% of them singletons. Time point described: newly diagnosed GD, antithyroid drugs for less than 3 months. PBMC-extracted RNA yielded the TCR library. The patients were enrolled through endocrinology in Xi'an, China. As to this clonotype: Its antigen is undetermined.

Trimming stripped 6 bases from V and 2 bases from J, with 20 bases between. The length of the CDR3 is 16 residues. Germline loops: CDR1 SNHLY, CDR2 FYNNEI. Source: peripheral blood mononuclear cells (PBMCs), taken at new diagnosis, from a patient treated with antithyroid drugs. This chain links TRBV2 with TRBJ2-7, with a weak D call TRBD1 (6 bases). The sequence derives from a female donor with Graves disease. For the CDR3, the DNA is TGTGCCAGCAGGAACTGGGGGCAGGGACGCCCCTACGAGCAGTACTTC. Residues: CASRNWGQGRPYEQYF.